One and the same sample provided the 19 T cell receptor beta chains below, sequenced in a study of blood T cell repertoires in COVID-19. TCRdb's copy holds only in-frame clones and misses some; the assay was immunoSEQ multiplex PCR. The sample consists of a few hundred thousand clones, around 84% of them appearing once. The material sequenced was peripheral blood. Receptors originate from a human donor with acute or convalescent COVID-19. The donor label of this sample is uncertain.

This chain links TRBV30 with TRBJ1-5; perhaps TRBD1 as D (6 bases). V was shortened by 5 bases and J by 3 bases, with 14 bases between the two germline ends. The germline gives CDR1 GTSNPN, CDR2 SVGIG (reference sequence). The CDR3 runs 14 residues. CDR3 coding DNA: TGTGCCTGGGCAGAGGGACACAACAATCAGCCCCAGCATTTT. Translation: CAWAEGHNNQPQHF.

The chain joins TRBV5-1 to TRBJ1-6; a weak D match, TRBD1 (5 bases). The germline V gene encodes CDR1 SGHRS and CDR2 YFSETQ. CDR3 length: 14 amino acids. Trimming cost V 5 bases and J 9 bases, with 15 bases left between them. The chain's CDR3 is CASRVSYRGSPLHF. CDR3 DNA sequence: TGCGCCAGCAGGGTATCGTATAGGGGTTCACCCCTCCACTTT.

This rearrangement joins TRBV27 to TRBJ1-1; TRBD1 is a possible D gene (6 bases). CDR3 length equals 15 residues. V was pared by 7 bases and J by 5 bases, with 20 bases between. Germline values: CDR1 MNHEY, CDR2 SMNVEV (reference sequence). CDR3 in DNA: TGTGCCAGCAAAGGGGGGGGTTTAGGCCTGACTGAAGCTTTCTTT. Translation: CASKGGGLGLTEAFF.

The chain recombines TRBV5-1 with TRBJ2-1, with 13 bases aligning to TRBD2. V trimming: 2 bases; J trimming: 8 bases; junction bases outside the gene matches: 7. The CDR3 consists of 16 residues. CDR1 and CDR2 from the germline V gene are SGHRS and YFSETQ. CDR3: CASSLPRTSGSDEQFF. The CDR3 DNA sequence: TGCGCCAGCAGCTTACCCAGGACTAGCGGGAGCGATGAGCAGTTCTTC.

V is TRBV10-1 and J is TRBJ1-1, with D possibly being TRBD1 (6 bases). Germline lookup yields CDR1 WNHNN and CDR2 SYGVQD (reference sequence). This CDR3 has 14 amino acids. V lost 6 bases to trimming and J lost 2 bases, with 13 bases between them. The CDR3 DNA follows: TGCGCCAGCAGCGCAGGACAGAGCAACACTGAAGCTTTCTTT. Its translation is CASSAGQSNTEAFF.

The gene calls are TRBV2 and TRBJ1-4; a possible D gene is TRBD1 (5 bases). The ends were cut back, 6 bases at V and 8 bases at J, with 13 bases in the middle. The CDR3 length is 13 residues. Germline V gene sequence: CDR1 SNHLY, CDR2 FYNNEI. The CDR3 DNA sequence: TGTGCCAGCAGGACAGCCCCGGAGGAAAAACTGTTTTTT. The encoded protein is CASRTAPEEKLFF. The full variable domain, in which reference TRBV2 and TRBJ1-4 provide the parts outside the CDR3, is EPEVTQTPSHQVTQMGQEVILRCVPISNHLYFYWYRQILGQKVEFLVSFYNNEISEKSEIFDDQFSVERPDGSNFTLKIRSTKLEDSAMYFCASRTAPEEKLFFGSGTQLSVL.

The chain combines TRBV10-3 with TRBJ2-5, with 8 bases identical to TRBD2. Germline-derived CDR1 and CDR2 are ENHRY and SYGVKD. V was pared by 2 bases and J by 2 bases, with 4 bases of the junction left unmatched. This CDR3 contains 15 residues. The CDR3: CAISEAGLGQETQYF. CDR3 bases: TGTGCCATCAGTGAGGCGGGACTAGGACAAGAGACCCAGTACTTC.

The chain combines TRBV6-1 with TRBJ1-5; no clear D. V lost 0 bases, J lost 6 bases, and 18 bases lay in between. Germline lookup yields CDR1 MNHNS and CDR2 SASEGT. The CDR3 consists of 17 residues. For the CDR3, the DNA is TGTGCCAGCAGTGAAGCGCTCGTCAGCACGGGAGGTCAGCCCCAGCATTTT. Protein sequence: CASSEALVSTGGQPQHF.

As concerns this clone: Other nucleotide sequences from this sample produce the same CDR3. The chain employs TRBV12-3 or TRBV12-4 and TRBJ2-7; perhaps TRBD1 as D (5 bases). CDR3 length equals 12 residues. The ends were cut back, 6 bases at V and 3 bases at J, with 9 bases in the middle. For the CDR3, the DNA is TGTGCCAGCAGCTCCCAGGGCTACGAGCAGTACTTC. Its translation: CASSSQGYEQYF.

CDR3 nucleotide sequence: TGTGCCAGCAGCACGACAGGGGGCCCCGGGGAGCTGTTTTTT. Translation gives CASSTTGGPGELFF. V gene TRBV5-4 combines with J gene TRBJ2-2, with 10 bases lining up with TRBD1. Germline V gives CDR1 SGHNT, CDR2 YYREEE (reference sequence). After removal of 4 bases from V and 6 bases from J, the junction contained 3 bases not matched to a gene. The CDR3 runs 14 residues.

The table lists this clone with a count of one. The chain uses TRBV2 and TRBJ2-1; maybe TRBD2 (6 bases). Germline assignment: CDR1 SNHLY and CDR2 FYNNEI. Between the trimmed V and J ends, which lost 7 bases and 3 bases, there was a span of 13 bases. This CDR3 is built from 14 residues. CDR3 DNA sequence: TGTGCCAGCACCGTTGGGACTCTCTACAATGAGCAGTTCTTC. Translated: CASTVGTLYNEQFF.

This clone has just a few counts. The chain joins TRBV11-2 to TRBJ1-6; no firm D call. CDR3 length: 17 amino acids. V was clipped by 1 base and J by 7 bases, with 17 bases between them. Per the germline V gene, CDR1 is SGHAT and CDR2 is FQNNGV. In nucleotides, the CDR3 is TGTGCCAGCAGCTTAGGCGTGGTGTACTATCCCAATTCACCCCTCCACTTT. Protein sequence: CASSLGVVYYPNSPLHF.

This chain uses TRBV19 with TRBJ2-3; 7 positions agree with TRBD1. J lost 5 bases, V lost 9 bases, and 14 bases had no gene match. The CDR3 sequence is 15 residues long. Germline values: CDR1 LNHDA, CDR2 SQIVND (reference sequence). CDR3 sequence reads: CASSPVRGMIDTQYF. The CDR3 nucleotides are TGTGCCAGCTCACCCGTCAGGGGGATGATAGATACGCAGTATTTT.

CDR3: CASSLRFPGTSGGADTQYF. In nucleotides, the CDR3 is TGTGCCAGCAGTTTAAGATTCCCTGGGACTAGCGGGGGGGCAGATACGCAGTATTTT. The rearrangement joins TRBV27 to TRBJ2-3; 16 bases align to TRBD2. The CDR3 sequence is 19 residues long. Germline-derived CDR1 and CDR2 are MNHEY and SMNVEV (reference sequence). Trimming removed 2 bases from V and 4 bases from J; junction bases left unmatched: 9.

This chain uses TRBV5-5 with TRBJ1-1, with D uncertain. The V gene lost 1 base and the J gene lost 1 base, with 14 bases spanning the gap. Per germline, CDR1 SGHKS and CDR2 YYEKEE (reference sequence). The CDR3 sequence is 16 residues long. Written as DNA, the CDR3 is TGTGCCAGCAGCTTGACCGGGATTGGAGGGAACACTGAAGCTTTCTTT. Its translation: CASSLTGIGGNTEAFF. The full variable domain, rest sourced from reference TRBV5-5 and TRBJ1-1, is DAGVTQSPTHLIKTRGQQVTLRCSPISGHKSVSWYQQVLGQGPQFIFQYYEKEERGRGNFPDRFSARQFPNYSSELNVNALLLGDSALYLCASSLTGIGGNTEAFFGQGTRLTVV.

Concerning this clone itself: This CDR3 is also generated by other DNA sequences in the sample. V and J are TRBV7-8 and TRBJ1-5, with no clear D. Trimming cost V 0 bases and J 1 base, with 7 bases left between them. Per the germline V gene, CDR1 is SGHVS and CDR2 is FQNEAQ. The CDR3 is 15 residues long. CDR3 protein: CASSLAGGSNQPQHF. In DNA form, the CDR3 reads TGTGCCAGCAGCTTAGCAGGAGGGAGCAATCAGCCCCAGCATTTT.

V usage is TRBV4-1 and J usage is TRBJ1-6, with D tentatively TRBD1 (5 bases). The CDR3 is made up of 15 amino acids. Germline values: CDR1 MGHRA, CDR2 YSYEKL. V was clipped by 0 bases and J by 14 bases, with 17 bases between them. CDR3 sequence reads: CASSQEGTGGGTLHF. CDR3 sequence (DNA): TGCGCCAGCAGCCAAGAAGGTACCGGGGGAGGAACCCTCCACTTT.

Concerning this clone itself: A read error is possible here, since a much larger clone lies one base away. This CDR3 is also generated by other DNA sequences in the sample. CDR3: CASSFTSTGELFF. The CDR3, as DNA: TGTGCCAGCAGCTTTACTAGCACCGGGGAGCTGTTTTTT. The chain couples TRBV7-9 to TRBJ2-2; possibly TRBD2 for D (5 bases). Trimming stripped 3 bases from V and 4 bases from J, with 6 bases between. Germline values: CDR1 SEHNR, CDR2 FQNEAQ (reference sequence). The CDR3 is made up of 13 amino acids.

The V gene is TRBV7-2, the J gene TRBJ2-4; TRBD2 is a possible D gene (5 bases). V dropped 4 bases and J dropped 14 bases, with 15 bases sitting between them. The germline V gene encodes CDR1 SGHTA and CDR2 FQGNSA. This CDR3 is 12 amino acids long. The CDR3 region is CASSSRTGIKYF. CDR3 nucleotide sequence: TGTGCCAGCAGCTCCCGGACGGGGATTAAGTACTTC.